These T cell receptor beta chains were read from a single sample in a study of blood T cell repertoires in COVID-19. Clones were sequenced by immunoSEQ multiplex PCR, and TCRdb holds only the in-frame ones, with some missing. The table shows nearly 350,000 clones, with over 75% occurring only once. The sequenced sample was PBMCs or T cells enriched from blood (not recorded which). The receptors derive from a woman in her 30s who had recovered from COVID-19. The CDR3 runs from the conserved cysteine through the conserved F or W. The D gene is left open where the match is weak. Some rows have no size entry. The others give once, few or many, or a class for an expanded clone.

CDR3 protein: CASSLGGGAGRTEAFF
CDR3 DNA: TGTGCCAGCAGCTTGGGAGGGGGCGCGGGTCGAACTGAAGCTTTCTTT
J gene: TRBJ1-1
V gene: TRBV5-4
D gene: TRBD1
clone size: -

CDR3 protein: CASSQTVAYGYTF
CDR3 DNA: TGTGCCAGCAGCCAGACAGTTGCTTATGGCTACACCTTC
J gene: TRBJ1-2
V gene: TRBV3-1/TRBV3-2
D gene: -
clone size: once

CDR3 protein: CAWRASYGYTF
CDR3 DNA: TGTGCCTGGAGGGCTTCGTATGGCTACACCTTC
J gene: TRBJ1-2
V gene: TRBV30
D gene: -
clone size: -

CDR3 protein: CASSLTGATEAFF
CDR3 DNA: TGTGCCAGCAGCCTAACAGGGGCCACTGAAGCTTTCTTT
J gene: TRBJ1-1
V gene: TRBV9
D gene: TRBD1
clone size: -

CDR3 protein: CASSLRQTHTEAFF
CDR3 DNA: TGTGCCAGCAGTTTAAGACAGACACACACTGAAGCTTTCTTT
J gene: TRBJ1-1
V gene: TRBV28
D gene: -
clone size: -

CDR3 protein: CASSSQAQETQYF
CDR3 DNA: TGTGCCAGCAGCTCGCAGGCCCAAGAGACCCAGTACTTC
J gene: TRBJ2-5
V gene: TRBV7-8
D gene: -
clone size: -

CDR3 protein: CASSLAGNNSPLHF
CDR3 DNA: TGTGCCAGCAGTTTGGCGGGAAATAATTCACCCCTCCACTTT
J gene: TRBJ1-6
V gene: TRBV27
D gene: -
clone size: -

CDR3 protein: CAWSSADNSPLHF
CDR3 DNA: TGTGCCTGGAGTTCAGCGGATAATTCACCCCTCCACTTT
J gene: TRBJ1-6
V gene: TRBV30
D gene: -
clone size: -

CDR3 protein: CASSPGQGITDTQYF
CDR3 DNA: TGTGCCAGCAGCCCCGGGCAGGGTATCACAGATACGCAGTATTTT
J gene: TRBJ2-3
V gene: TRBV28
D gene: -
clone size: -

CDR3 protein: CASSSSGVSYGYTF
CDR3 DNA: TGTGCCAGTAGTTCCAGCGGGGTCTCCTATGGCTACACCTTC
J gene: TRBJ1-2
V gene: TRBV19
D gene: -
clone size: -

CDR3 protein: CASSFRTGTMNTEAFF
CDR3 DNA: TGTGCCAGCAGCTTTCGGACAGGGACGATGAACACTGAAGCTTTCTTT
J gene: TRBJ1-1
V gene: TRBV5-5
D gene: TRBD1
clone size: -

CDR3 protein: CASSLTADYSPLHF
CDR3 DNA: TGTGCCAGCAGTTTAACCGCCGACTATTCACCCCTCCACTTT
J gene: TRBJ1-6
V gene: TRBV28
D gene: -
clone size: -

CDR3 protein: CASSLTDRSSYNSPLHF
CDR3 DNA: TGTGCCAGCAGTTTGACAGACAGGAGCTCCTATAATTCACCCCTCCACTTT
J gene: TRBJ1-6
V gene: TRBV28
D gene: -
clone size: -

CDR3 protein: CASSLVGGSYNSPLHF
CDR3 DNA: TGTGCCAGCAGCTTGGTGGGGGGCTCCTATAATTCACCCCTCCACTTT
J gene: TRBJ1-6
V gene: TRBV5-6
D gene: -
clone size: -

CDR3 protein: CASSLGASGQETQYF
CDR3 DNA: TGCGCCAGCAGCTTGGGGGCTAGCGGACAAGAGACCCAGTACTTC
J gene: TRBJ2-5
V gene: TRBV5-1
D gene: TRBD2
clone size: -

CDR3 protein: CASMKQGAWTEAFF
CDR3 DNA: TGTGCCAGCATGAAGCAGGGGGCTTGGACTGAAGCTTTCTTT
J gene: TRBJ1-1
V gene: TRBV25-1
D gene: TRBD1
clone size: -

CDR3 protein: CASSLLDREATNEKLFF
CDR3 DNA: TGTGCCAGCAGCTTATTAGACAGGGAGGCGACTAATGAAAAACTGTTTTTT
J gene: TRBJ1-4
V gene: TRBV13
D gene: TRBD1
clone size: -

CDR3 protein: CATSAAGTNYGYTF
CDR3 DNA: TGTGCCACCAGTGCTGCAGGGACTAACTATGGCTACACCTTT
J gene: TRBJ1-2
V gene: TRBV24-1
D gene: -
clone size: -

CDR3 protein: CASPTGGDRQYF
CDR3 DNA: TGTGCAAGTCCCACGGGGGGGGATCGGCAGTACTTC
J gene: TRBJ2-7
V gene: TRBV12-2
D gene: -
clone size: -

CDR3 protein: CASSTDAQGNQPQHF
CDR3 DNA: TGTGCCAGTAGTACCGACGCGCAGGGGAATCAGCCCCAGCATTTT
J gene: TRBJ1-5
V gene: TRBV19
D gene: -
clone size: -

CDR3 protein: CASSWRSTGGTEAFF
CDR3 DNA: TGCGCCAGCAGCTGGAGGTCCACAGGGGGCACTGAAGCTTTCTTT
J gene: TRBJ1-1
V gene: TRBV5-1
D gene: TRBD1
clone size: -

CDR3 protein: CASNPTPGVLYQPQHF
CDR3 DNA: TGTGCCAGTAATCCCACTCCGGGAGTACTATATCAGCCCCAGCATTTT
J gene: TRBJ1-5
V gene: TRBV19
D gene: -
clone size: -

CDR3 protein: CASSLTGGNQPQHF
CDR3 DNA: TGTGCCAGCAGTCTCACAGGGGGGAATCAGCCCCAGCATTTT
J gene: TRBJ1-5
V gene: TRBV28
D gene: TRBD1
clone size: -

CDR3 protein: CASSQGQGADNEQFF
CDR3 DNA: TGTGCCAGCAGTCAGGGACAGGGGGCCGACAATGAGCAGTTCTTC
J gene: TRBJ2-1
V gene: TRBV7-9
D gene: TRBD1
clone size: -

CDR3 protein: CASSLIGGYGYTF
CDR3 DNA: TGTGCCAGCAGTTTAATAGGGGGCTATGGCTACACCTTC
J gene: TRBJ1-2
V gene: TRBV28
D gene: -
clone size: -

CDR3 protein: CASRGGYEQYF
CDR3 DNA: TGTGCCAGCAGGGGGGGCTACGAGCAGTACTTC
J gene: TRBJ2-7
V gene: TRBV28
D gene: -
clone size: -

CDR3 protein: CASSDRAYEQYF
CDR3 DNA: TGTGCCAGTAGTGACAGGGCCTACGAGCAGTACTTC
J gene: TRBJ2-7
V gene: TRBV19
D gene: TRBD1
clone size: -

CDR3 protein: CASSDRGGSGYTF
CDR3 DNA: TGTGCCAGCTCGGACAGGGGAGGTTCTGGCTACACCTTC
J gene: TRBJ1-2
V gene: TRBV6-5
D gene: TRBD1
clone size: -

CDR3 protein: CASTMTGDNYGYTF
CDR3 DNA: TGTGCCAGCACCATGACAGGGGATAACTATGGCTACACCTTC
J gene: TRBJ1-2
V gene: TRBV7-9
D gene: TRBD1
clone size: few

CDR3 protein: CASSQFGGQGSHQPQHF
CDR3 DNA: TGTGCCAGCAGCCAATTTGGGGGCCAGGGGAGCCATCAGCCCCAGCATTTT
J gene: TRBJ1-5
V gene: TRBV16
D gene: -
clone size: few

CDR3 protein: CASSLRGSQVAFF
CDR3 DNA: TGTGCCAGCAGTTTAAGAGGGTCACAAGTAGCTTTCTTT
J gene: TRBJ1-1
V gene: TRBV28
D gene: -
clone size: -

CDR3 protein: CASSENGPGRADTQYF
CDR3 DNA: TGTGCCAGCAGTGAGAATGGCCCCGGCAGGGCAGATACGCAGTATTTT
J gene: TRBJ2-3
V gene: TRBV6-1
D gene: -
clone size: -

CDR3 protein: CSVERIQGLRAEAFF
CDR3 DNA: TGCAGCGTTGAAAGAATTCAGGGGTTGAGGGCTGAAGCTTTCTTT
J gene: TRBJ1-1
V gene: TRBV29-1
D gene: -
clone size: -

CDR3 protein: CASSQSGGPRNEQFF
CDR3 DNA: TGTGCCAGCTCTCAGTCCGGGGGGCCTAGGAATGAGCAGTTCTTC
J gene: TRBJ2-1
V gene: TRBV18
D gene: -
clone size: -

CDR3 protein: CARSLLGRGGDTEAFF
CDR3 DNA: TGTGCCAGAAGCTTGTTGGGCAGGGGAGGGGACACTGAAGCTTTCTTT
J gene: TRBJ1-1
V gene: TRBV5-3
D gene: -
clone size: -